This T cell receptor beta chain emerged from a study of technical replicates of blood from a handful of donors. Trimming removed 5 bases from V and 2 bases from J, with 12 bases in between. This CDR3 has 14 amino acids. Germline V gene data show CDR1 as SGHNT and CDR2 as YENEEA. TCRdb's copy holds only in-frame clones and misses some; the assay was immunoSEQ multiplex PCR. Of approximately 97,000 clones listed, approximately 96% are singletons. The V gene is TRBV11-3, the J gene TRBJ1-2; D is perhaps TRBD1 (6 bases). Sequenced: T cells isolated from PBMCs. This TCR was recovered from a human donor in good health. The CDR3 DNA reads TGTGCCAGCAGCCCCCGACAGGTCAACTATGGCTACACCTTC. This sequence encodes CASSPRQVNYGYTF.